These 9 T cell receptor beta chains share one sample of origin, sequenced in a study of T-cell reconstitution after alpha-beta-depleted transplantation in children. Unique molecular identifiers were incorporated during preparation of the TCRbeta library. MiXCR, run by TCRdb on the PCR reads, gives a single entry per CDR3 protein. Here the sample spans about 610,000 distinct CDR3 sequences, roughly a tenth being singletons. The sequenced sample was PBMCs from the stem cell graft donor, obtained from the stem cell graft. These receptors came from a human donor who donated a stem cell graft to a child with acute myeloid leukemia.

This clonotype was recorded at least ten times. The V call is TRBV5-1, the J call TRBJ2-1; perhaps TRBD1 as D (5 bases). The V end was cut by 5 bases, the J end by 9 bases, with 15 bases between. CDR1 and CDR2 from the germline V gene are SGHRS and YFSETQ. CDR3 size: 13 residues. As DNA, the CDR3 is TGCGCCAGCAGTTCCCTTCAGGGATCTGAGCAGTTCTTC. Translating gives CASSSLQGSEQFF.

CDR3 region: CSADTRRSYEQYF. DNA for the CDR3: TGCAGTGCCGACACCCGGCGTTCCTACGAGCAGTACTTC. The gene calls are TRBV20-1 and TRBJ2-7; D not resolved. Deletions cut 6 bases from V and 1 base from J, with 13 bases between. Germline V gene data show CDR1 as DFQATT and CDR2 as SNEGSKA (reference sequence). The CDR3 covers 13 residues.

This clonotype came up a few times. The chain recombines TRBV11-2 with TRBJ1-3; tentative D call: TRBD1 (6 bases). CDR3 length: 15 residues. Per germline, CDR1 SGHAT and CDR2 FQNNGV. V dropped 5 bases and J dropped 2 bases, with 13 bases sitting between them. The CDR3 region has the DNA TGTGCCAGCAGCGTCCGCAGGGGTCCTGGAAACACCATATATTTT. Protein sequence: CASSVRRGPGNTIYF.

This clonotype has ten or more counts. The CDR3 loop is CASSQEWRQGVGDTQYF. In DNA, the CDR3 is TGCGCCAGCAGCCAAGAATGGCGACAGGGGGTAGGAGATACGCAGTATTTT. The rearrangement uses TRBV4-3 and TRBJ2-3, with 9 bases lining up with TRBD1. The CDR3 covers 17 residues. V lost 0 bases, J lost 5 bases, and 9 bases stayed unmatched. Germline CDR1 LGHNA, CDR2 YSLEER.

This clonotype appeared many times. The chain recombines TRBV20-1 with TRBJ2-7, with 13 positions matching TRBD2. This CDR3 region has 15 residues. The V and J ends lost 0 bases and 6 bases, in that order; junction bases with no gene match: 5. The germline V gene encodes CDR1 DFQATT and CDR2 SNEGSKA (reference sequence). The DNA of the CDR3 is TGCAGTGCTAGAGACTGGGGGACTAGCGGGGCCGAGCAGTACTTC. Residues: CSARDWGTSGAEQYF.

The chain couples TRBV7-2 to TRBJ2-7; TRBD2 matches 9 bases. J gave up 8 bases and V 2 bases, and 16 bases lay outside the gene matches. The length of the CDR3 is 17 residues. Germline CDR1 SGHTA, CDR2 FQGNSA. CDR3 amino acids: CASSLSLAGSALLKQYF. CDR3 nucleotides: TGTGCCAGCAGCTTATCGCTAGCGGGAAGCGCCCTTCTCAAGCAGTACTTC.

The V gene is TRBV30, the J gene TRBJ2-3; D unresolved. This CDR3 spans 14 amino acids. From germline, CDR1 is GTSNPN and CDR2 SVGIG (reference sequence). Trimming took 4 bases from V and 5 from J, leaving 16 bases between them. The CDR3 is CAWNLRTIGDTQYF. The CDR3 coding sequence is TGTGCCTGGAACCTCCGGACGATCGGAGATACGCAGTATTTT.

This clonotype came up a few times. The CDR3 is CASSVFGLANEKLFF. In nucleotides, the CDR3 is TGTGCCAGCAGCGTATTCGGTTTAGCTAATGAAAAACTGTTTTTT. This chain links TRBV9 with TRBJ1-4; D not resolved. The V and J ends lost 1 base and 3 bases respectively, with 10 bases between them. Germline assignment: CDR1 SGDLS and CDR2 YYNGEE. This CDR3 contains 15 residues.

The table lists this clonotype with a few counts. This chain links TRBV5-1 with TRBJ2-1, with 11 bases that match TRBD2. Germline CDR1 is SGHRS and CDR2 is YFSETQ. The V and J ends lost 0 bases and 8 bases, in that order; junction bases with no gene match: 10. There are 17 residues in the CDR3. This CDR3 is CASSLAPLAGVVDEQFF. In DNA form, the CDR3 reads TGCGCCAGCAGCTTGGCCCCACTAGCGGGAGTGGTGGATGAGCAGTTCTTC.